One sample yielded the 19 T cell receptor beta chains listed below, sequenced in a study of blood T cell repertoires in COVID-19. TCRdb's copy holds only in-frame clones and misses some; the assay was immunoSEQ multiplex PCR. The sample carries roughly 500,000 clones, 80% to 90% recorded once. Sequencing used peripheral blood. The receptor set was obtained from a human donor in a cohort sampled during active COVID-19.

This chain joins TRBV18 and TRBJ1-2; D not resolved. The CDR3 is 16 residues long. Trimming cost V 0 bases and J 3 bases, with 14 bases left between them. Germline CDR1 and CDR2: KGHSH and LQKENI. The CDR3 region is CASSPPGRPQDYGYTF. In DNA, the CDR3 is TGTGCCAGCTCACCACCGGGGAGGCCCCAGGACTATGGCTACACCTTC.

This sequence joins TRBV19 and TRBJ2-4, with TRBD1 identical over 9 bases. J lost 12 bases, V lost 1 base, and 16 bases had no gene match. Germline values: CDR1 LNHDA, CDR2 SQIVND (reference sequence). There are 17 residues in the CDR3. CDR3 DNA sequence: TGTGCCAGTAGTATAGGACAAGGACAGGGGCCCTTTATTCATCAGTACTTC. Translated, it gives CASSIGQGQGPFIHQYF.

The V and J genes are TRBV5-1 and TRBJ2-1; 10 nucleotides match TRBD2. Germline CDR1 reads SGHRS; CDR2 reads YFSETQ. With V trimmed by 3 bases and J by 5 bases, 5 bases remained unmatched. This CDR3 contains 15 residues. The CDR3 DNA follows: TGCGCCAGCAGCTCAACTAGCGGGATTAACAATGAGCAGTTCTTC. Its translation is CASSSTSGINNEQFF. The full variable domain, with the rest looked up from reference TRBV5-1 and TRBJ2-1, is KAGVTQTPRYLIKTRGQQVTLSCSPISGHRSVSWYQQTPGQGLQFLFEYFSETQRNKGNFPGRFSGRQFSNSRSEMNVSTLELGDSALYLCASSSTSGINNEQFFGPGTRLTVL.

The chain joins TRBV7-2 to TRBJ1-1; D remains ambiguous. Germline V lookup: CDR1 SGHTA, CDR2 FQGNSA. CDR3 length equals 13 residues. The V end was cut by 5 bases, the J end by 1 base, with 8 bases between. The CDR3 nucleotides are TGTGCCAGCAGCCTACAGCCGAACACTGAAGCTTTCTTT. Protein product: CASSLQPNTEAFF.

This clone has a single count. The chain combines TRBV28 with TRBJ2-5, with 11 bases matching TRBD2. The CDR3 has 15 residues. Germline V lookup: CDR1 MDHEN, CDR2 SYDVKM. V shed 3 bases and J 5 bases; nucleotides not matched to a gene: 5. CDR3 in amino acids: CASSFPLAGEETQYF. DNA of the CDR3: TGTGCCAGCAGTTTCCCACTAGCGGGAGAGGAGACCCAGTACTTC.

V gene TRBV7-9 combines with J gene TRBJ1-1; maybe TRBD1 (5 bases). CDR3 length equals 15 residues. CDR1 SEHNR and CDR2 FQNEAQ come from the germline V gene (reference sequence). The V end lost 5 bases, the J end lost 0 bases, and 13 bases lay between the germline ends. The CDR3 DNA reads TGTGCCAGCAGCCAGCCCGACAGACTGAACACTGAAGCTTTCTTT. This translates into CASSQPDRLNTEAFF.

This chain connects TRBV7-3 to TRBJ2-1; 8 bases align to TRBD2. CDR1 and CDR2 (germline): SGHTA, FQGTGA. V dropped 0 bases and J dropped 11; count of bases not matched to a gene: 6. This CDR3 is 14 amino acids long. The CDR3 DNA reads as TGTGCCAGCAGCTTAACAGGGCGGGAGGACAAGCAGTTCTTC. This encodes CASSLTGREDKQFF.

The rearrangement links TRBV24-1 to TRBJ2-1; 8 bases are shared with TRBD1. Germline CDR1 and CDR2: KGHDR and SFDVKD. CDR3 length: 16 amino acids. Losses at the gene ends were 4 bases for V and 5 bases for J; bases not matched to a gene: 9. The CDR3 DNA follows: TGTGCCACCAGTGAGTCAGGGGGCCACCTTAACAATGAGCAGTTCTTC. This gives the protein CATSESGGHLNNEQFF.

CDR3 DNA sequence: TGCGCCAGCAGTCAAAGTAGCGAGCAGTACTTC. Translation: CASSQSSEQYF. The chain links TRBV23-1 to TRBJ2-7; no reliable D call. TRBV23-1 is marked as an open reading frame, function uncertain. The V and J ends lost 2 bases and 6 bases respectively, with 5 bases between them. This CDR3 contains 11 residues.

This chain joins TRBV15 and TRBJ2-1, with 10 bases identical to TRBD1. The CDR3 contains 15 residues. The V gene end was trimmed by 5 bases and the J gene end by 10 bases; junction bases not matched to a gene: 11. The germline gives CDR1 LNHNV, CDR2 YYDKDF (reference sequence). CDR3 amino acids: CATSGAGQGPEEQFF. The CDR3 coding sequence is TGTGCCACCAGCGGTGCGGGACAGGGGCCGGAGGAGCAGTTCTTC.

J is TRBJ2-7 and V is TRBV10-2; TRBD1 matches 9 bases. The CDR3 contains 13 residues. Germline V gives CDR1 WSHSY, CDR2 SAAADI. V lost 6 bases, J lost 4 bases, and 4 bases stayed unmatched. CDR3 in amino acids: CASRPQGAYEQYF. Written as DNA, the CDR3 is TGCGCCAGCAGGCCACAGGGGGCGTACGAGCAGTACTTC.

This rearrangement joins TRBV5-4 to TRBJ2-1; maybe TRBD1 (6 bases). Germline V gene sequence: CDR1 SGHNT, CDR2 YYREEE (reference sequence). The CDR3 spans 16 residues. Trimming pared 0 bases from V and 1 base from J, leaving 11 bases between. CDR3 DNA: TGTGCCAGCAGCTTGGTGGGGGCAAGGTCCTACAATGAGCAGTTCTTC. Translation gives CASSLVGARSYNEQFF. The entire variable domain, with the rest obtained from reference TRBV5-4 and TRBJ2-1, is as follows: ETGVTQSPTHLIKTRGQQVTLRCSSQSGHNTVSWYQQALGQGPQFIFQYYREEENGRGNFPPRFSGLQFPNYSSELNVNALELDDSALYLCASSLVGARSYNEQFFGPGTRLTVL.

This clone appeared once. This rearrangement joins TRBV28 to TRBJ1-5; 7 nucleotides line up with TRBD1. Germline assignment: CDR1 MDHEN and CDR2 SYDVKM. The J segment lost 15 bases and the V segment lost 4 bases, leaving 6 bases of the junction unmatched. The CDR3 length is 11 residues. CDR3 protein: CASSSPDRRHF. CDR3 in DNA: TGTGCCAGCAGTTCCCCGGACAGGCGGCATTTT.

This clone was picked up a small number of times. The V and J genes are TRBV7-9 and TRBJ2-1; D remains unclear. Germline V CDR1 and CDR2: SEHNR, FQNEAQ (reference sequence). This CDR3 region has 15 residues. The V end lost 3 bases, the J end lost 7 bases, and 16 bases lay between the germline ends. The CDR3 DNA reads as TGTGCCAGCAGCTTTACTTTAGGAGTTGGTAATGAGCAGTTCTTC. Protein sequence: CASSFTLGVGNEQFF.

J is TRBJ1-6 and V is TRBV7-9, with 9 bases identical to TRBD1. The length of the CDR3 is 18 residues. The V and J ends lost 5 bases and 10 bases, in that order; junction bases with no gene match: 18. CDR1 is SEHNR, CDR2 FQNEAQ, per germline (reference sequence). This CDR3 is CASSLNRGLSLSGSPLHF. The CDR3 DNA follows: TGTGCCAGCAGCCTCAACAGGGGGCTGTCACTATCAGGATCACCCCTCCACTTT.

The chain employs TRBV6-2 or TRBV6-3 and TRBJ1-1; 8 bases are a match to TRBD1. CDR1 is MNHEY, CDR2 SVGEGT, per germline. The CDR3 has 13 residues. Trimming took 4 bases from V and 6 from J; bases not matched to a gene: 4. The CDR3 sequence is CASSSTGAAEAFF. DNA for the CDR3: TGTGCCAGCAGTTCGACAGGGGCCGCTGAAGCTTTCTTT.

CDR3 region: CASSPFSRDRNTGELFF. The CDR3 DNA sequence: TGTGCCAGTAGTCCTTTTTCCCGGGACAGAAACACCGGGGAGCTGTTTTTT. The V gene is TRBV19, the J gene TRBJ2-2; 7 bases match TRBD1. Trimming took 5 bases from V and 2 from J; bases not matched to a gene: 11. Germline CDR1 is LNHDA and CDR2 is SQIVND (reference sequence). This CDR3 contains 17 residues. Complete variable domain (other parts from reference TRBV19 and TRBJ2-2): DGGITQSPKYLFRKEGQNVTLSCEQNLNHDAMYWYRQDPGQGLRLIYYSQIVNDFQKGDIAEGYSVSREKKESFPLTVTSAQKNPTAFYLCASSPFSRDRNTGELFFGEGSRLTVL.

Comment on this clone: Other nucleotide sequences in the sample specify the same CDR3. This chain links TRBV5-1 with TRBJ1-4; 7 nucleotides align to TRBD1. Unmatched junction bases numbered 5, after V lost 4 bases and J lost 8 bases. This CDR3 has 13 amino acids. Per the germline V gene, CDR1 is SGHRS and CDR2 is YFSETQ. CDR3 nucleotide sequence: TGCGCCAGCAGCCTCGGACAGGCGGAAAAACTGTTTTTT. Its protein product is CASSLGQAEKLFF.

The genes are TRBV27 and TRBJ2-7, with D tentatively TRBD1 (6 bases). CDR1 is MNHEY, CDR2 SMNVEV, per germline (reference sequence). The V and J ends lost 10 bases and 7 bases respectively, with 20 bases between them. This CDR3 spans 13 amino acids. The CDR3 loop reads CATQHQQGTEQYF. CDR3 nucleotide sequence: TGTGCCACCCAACACCAACAGGGAACAGAGCAGTACTTC.